Below, 25 T cell receptor beta chains from the same sample are listed, as sequenced in a study of T cells in Graves' hyperthyroidism and ophthalmopathy. Amplification yielded TCR beta CDR3 regions, with RNA transcripts as the source. Primed by the HTBI set, a first-round RT-PCR was run on the TCR CDR3. TCRdb called the multiplex PCR reads again in MiXCR, with one record for every CDR3 protein. The sample records around 600,000 distinct CDR3 sequences, about 15% being singletons. The sequencing input was blood. These receptors all stem from a woman in her twenties or thirties with Graves' hyperthyroidism.

The chain is built from TRBV29-1 and TRBJ2-5; D tentatively fits TRBD1 or TRBD2 (5 bases each). V was shortened by 7 bases and J by 9 bases, with 24 bases between the two germline ends. CDR1 and CDR2 (germline): SQVTM, ANQGSEA. This CDR3 region has 14 residues. The CDR3 nucleotides read TGCAGCGCAGGGACGAGGACTGCCTCGGGGTCCCAGTACTTC. It translates to CSAGTRTASGSQYF.

The rearrangement links TRBV6-1 to TRBJ2-3; no definite D call. The CDR3 consists of 18 residues. CDR1 and CDR2 (germline): MNHNS, SASEGT. V shed 2 bases and J shed 1 base, with 19 bases lying between them. The DNA for the CDR3 is TGTGCCAGCAGTGAAAGGGATCGCCTGGAAAGGGGCACAGATACGCAGTATTTT. This codes for CASSERDRLERGTDTQYF.

CDR3 residues: CASSYRSPLTEQFF. DNA for the CDR3: TGTGCCAGCAGCTACCGGTCCCCTCTCACCGAGCAGTTCTTC. The J gene is TRBJ2-1, the V gene TRBV6-5; no clear D gene. Trimming left V 6 bases short and J 10 bases short, with 19 bases between. The germline CDR1 and CDR2 sequences are MNHEY and SVGAGI. This CDR3 has 14 amino acids.

This clonotype was detected ten times or more. The CDR3 coding sequence is TGCAGTGCTAGTGGTGCTTTGCGGGAGGGTGGAGATACGCAGTATTTT. Encoded protein: CSASGALREGGDTQYF. This sequence joins TRBV20-1 and TRBJ2-3; TRBD2 matches 9 bases. Germline trimming cut 3 bases from V and 5 bases from J; bases unmatched to any gene: 12. The CDR3 runs 16 residues. CDR1 and CDR2 from the germline V gene are DFQATT and SNEGSKA (reference sequence).

The CDR3 nucleotides read TGTGCCAGCTCACACTTTCCGATTGGGGGCGCGGATGAAAAACTGTTTTTT. The encoded protein is CASSHFPIGGADEKLFF. The rearrangement joins TRBV18 to TRBJ1-4; tentative D call: TRBD1 (6 bases). The CDR3 is 17 amino acids. The V gene lost 4 bases and the J gene lost 6 bases, with 21 bases spanning the gap. CDR1 and CDR2 from the germline V gene are KGHSH and LQKENI.

A few counts support this clonotype. The V and J genes are TRBV5-1 and TRBJ2-5; 8 nucleotides align to TRBD1. Trimming at V came to 4 bases and at J to 5 bases, leaving 7 bases not matched to a gene. Per germline, CDR1 SGHRS and CDR2 YFSETQ. The CDR3 spans 14 residues. CDR3 sequence reads: CASSHGQGLETQYF. DNA for the CDR3: TGCGCCAGCAGCCATGGACAGGGTTTGGAGACCCAGTACTTC. The full variable domain, its missing parts supplied by reference TRBV5-1 and TRBJ2-5, is KAGVTQTPRYLIKTRGQQVTLSCSPISGHRSVSWYQQTPGQGLQFLFEYFSETQRNKGNFPGRFSGRQFSNSRSEMNVSTLELGDSALYLCASSHGQGLETQYFGPGTRLLVL.

CDR3 coding DNA: TGCAGTGCTTATGCCTCAGGAGGGTTGGGCAATCAGCCCCAGCATTTT. Encoded protein: CSAYASGGLGNQPQHF. The chain couples TRBV20-1 to TRBJ1-5; no reliable D call. Trimming took 5 bases from V and 2 from J, leaving 19 bases between them. The CDR3 spans 16 residues. Germline CDR1 and CDR2: DFQATT and SNEGSKA (reference sequence).

This clonotype came up many times. J is TRBJ2-7 and V is TRBV12-3 or TRBV12-4; no firm D call. The CDR3 covers 13 residues. The V gene lost 1 base and the J gene lost 2 bases, with 6 bases spanning the gap. The CDR3 sequence is CASSLDITYEQYF. CDR3 sequence (DNA): TGTGCCAGCAGTTTAGACATAACCTACGAGCAGTACTTC.

The V call is TRBV27, the J call TRBJ1-5, with unresolved D. Germline V gene lookup returns CDR1 MNHEY and CDR2 SMNVEV (reference sequence). The length of the CDR3 is 16 residues. V was trimmed by 5 bases and J by 4 bases, leaving 18 bases between them. The DNA for the CDR3 is TGTGCCAGCAGTCCTGACAAGGGTACGGGAAATCAGCCCCAGCATTTT. Protein sequence: CASSPDKGTGNQPQHF.

A few counts support this clonotype. The CDR3 is CASTRGLSVEQYF. CDR3 nucleotide sequence: TGTGCCAGCACCCGTGGACTATCCGTGGAGCAGTACTTC. The chain employs TRBV12-3 or TRBV12-4 and TRBJ2-7; possible D gene TRBD2, 6 bases. Trimming took off 7 bases at V and 7 bases at J, with 17 bases between the two ends. The CDR3 runs 13 residues.

This clonotype came up many times. This chain uses TRBV28 with TRBJ2-3; 10 bases match TRBD2. Trimming at V came to 5 bases and at J to 1 base, leaving 12 bases not matched to a gene. The CDR3 extends over 18 amino acids. CDR1 and CDR2 from the germline V gene are MDHEN and SYDVKM. DNA for the CDR3: TGTGCCAGCAGTACTCCTAGCGGGAGTCCCTGGGGCACAGATACGCAGTATTTT. It codes for CASSTPSGSPWGTDTQYF.

This clonotype has just a few counts. The CDR3 bases are TGTGCCAGTAGTACATATCCTCCGGGTGAAAAACTGTTTTTT. Amino acids: CASSTYPPGEKLFF. The V call is TRBV19, the J call TRBJ1-4; D is unresolved. Germline values: CDR1 LNHDA, CDR2 SQIVND (reference sequence). V gave up 4 bases and J gave up 7 bases, with 13 bases separating them. The CDR3 is made up of 14 amino acids.

Turning to this clonotype: A much larger clone sits a single nucleotide away, making a read error possible. V and J are TRBV29-1 and TRBJ2-7; the D gene is possibly TRBD1 (5 bases). CDR3 length: 15 amino acids. V lost 5 bases and J lost 6, with 23 bases in between. Germline V gene sequence: CDR1 SQVTM, CDR2 ANQGSEA. The CDR3 nucleotides read TGCAGCGTTCGTCTGTTGGCAGGGTGGGGCCGCGAGCAGTACTTC. Translation: CSVRLLAGWGREQYF.

Here the CDR3 reads CASSGSSSYEQYF. The CDR3 DNA sequence: TGTGCCAGCAGCGGGTCGAGCTCCTACGAGCAGTACTTC. The chain links TRBV9 to TRBJ2-7; D uncertain. Trimming cost V 3 bases and J 0 bases, with 7 bases left between them. Germline assignment: CDR1 SGDLS and CDR2 YYNGEE. The CDR3 has 13 amino acids.

J is TRBJ2-5 and V is TRBV6-1; D may be TRBD2 (6 bases). The CDR3 totals 14 residues. The germline V gene has CDR1 MNHNS and CDR2 SASEGT. Trimming left V 6 bases short and J 5 bases short, with 16 bases between. CDR3 region: CASRPTSSRETQYF. The CDR3 DNA sequence: TGTGCCAGCAGGCCTACTAGCAGTAGGGAGACCCAGTACTTC.

The V call is TRBV5-6, the J call TRBJ2-4; 7 bases line up with TRBD1. This CDR3 is 19 amino acids long. The trim removed 4 bases at V and 0 bases at J, leaving 16 bases unmatched. CDR1 SGHDT and CDR2 YYEEEE come from the germline V gene. The chain's CDR3 is CASSTGQAEIYLAKNIQYF. CDR3 in DNA: TGTGCCAGCAGCACCGGACAGGCGGAAATATACCTAGCCAAAAACATTCAGTACTTC.

The rearrangement uses TRBV6-6 and TRBJ2-3; possibly TRBD2 for D (5 bases). In germline, CDR1 is MNHNY, CDR2 SVGAGI (reference sequence). This CDR3 has 15 amino acids. V was cut by 2 bases and J by 4 bases, with 13 bases left in between. CDR3 sequence (DNA): TGTGCCAGCAGTTACCGGGGTCGAGAGGCAGATACGCAGTATTTT. Residues: CASSYRGREADTQYF.

The rearrangement links TRBV29-1 to TRBJ2-1, with TRBD2 matching 9 bases. CDR1 and CDR2 (germline): SQVTM, ANQGSEA. The CDR3 has 13 amino acids. V shed 6 bases and J 8 bases; nucleotides not matched to a gene: 8. The CDR3 coding sequence is TGCAGCGTATCCGGGACTAGCTTCTATGAGCAGTTCTTC. This gives the protein CSVSGTSFYEQFF.

This chain connects TRBV24-1 to TRBJ1-1; D is perhaps TRBD1 (6 bases). The CDR3 runs to 14 residues. V was trimmed by 7 bases and J by 3 bases, leaving 14 bases between them. The germline V gene has CDR1 KGHDR and CDR2 SFDVKD. CDR3: CATSGGGRYTEAFF. CDR3 bases: TGTGCCACCAGCGGAGGGGGACGTTACACTGAAGCTTTCTTT.

Ten or more counts support this clonotype. The chain employs TRBV20-1 and TRBJ2-7, with a tentative D call TRBD2 (6 bases). In germline, CDR1 is DFQATT, CDR2 SNEGSKA (reference sequence). The CDR3 sequence is 15 residues long. The V and J ends lost 6 bases and 2 bases respectively, with 20 bases between them. CDR3 region: CSAMGWVAGTYEQYF. The CDR3 DNA reads as TGCAGTGCCATGGGTTGGGTCGCGGGAACCTACGAGCAGTACTTC.

This chain uses TRBV15 with TRBJ2-7; 9 positions match TRBD1. Germline lookup yields CDR1 LNHNV and CDR2 YYDKDF (reference sequence). This CDR3 region has 15 residues. V gave up 1 base and J gave up 2 bases; unmatched junction bases: 3. The DNA of the CDR3 is TGTGCCACCAGCAGAGTCCGGGACAGGGCCTACGAGCAGTACTTC. It codes for CATSRVRDRAYEQYF.

This clonotype was seen repeatedly, ten times or more. V gene TRBV30 combines with J gene TRBJ1-6, with D maybe TRBD1 (6 bases). Deletions cut 2 bases from V and 7 bases from J, with 15 bases between. There are 15 residues in the CDR3. Germline V gives CDR1 GTSNPN, CDR2 SVGIG (reference sequence). The CDR3 bases are TGTGCCTGGAGTTTCGGCAGGGGCCCGAATTCACCCCTCCACTTT. Amino acids: CAWSFGRGPNSPLHF.

This clonotype was recorded many times. This chain joins TRBV12-3 or TRBV12-4 and TRBJ2-3; TRBD2 agrees at 13 bases. The V segment lost 3 bases and the J segment 5 bases; nucleotides outside the gene matches: 5. This CDR3 comprises 16 residues. This CDR3 reads CASSFPGLAGVDTQYF. In DNA form, the CDR3 reads TGTGCCAGCAGTTTCCCCGGACTAGCGGGAGTAGATACGCAGTATTTT.

The sample holds many counts of this clonotype. V usage is TRBV20-1 and J usage is TRBJ2-3, with 7 nucleotides matching TRBD2. The CDR3 spans 15 residues. Germline CDR1 reads DFQATT; CDR2 reads SNEGSKA (reference sequence). Trimming took 2 bases from V and 0 from J; bases not matched to a gene: 5. CDR3 DNA: TGCAGTGCTAGATCTCTAGCGGCGAGCACAGATACGCAGTATTTT. It codes for CSARSLAASTDTQYF.

The V gene is TRBV10-3, the J gene TRBJ2-7; no clear D. V was shortened by 1 base and J by 0 bases, with 10 bases between the two germline ends. The CDR3 is 15 amino acids. Germline CDR1 is ENHRY and CDR2 is SYGVKD. DNA for the CDR3: TGTGCCATCAGTGAGTTAACCTCCCTCTCCTACGAGCAGTACTTC. Translation: CAISELTSLSYEQYF.